This passage covers 32 T cell receptor beta chains from one sample sequenced in a study of beta chain features in type 1 diabetes. These receptors have no identified antigens. The authors reverse transcribed all of the isolated RNA, so sequencing captured expressed TCRB transcripts. Sequenced by immunoSEQ multiplex PCR; TCRdb stores in-frame clones only, minus some. The table records under 300,000 clones, about 14% of them present only once. General observations from the study: There was a moderate but significant shortening of TCRB CDR3s in all four CD4+ subsets of Type 1 diabetes patients.

The sequenced material came from naive CD4+ T cells from blood. All receptors derive from a man younger than 45 with type 1 diabetes.

The genes are TRBV9 and TRBJ2-7; D might be TRBD1 (6 bases). Germline values: CDR1 SGDLS, CDR2 YYNGEE. The CDR3 runs to 15 residues. Trimming stripped 3 bases from V and 3 bases from J, with 16 bases between. CDR3 DNA sequence: TGTGCCAGCAGCGCCCAAGGGGGAGACCTCTACGAGCAGTACTTC. Its translation is CASSAQGGDLYEQYF.

The chain recombines TRBV7-2 with TRBJ1-6; unclear D gene. Germline CDR1 SGHTA, CDR2 FQGNSA. The CDR3 is 14 residues long. V was cut by 4 bases and J by 9 bases, with 13 bases left in between. The CDR3 spells CASSSASAISPLHF. In DNA form, the CDR3 reads TGTGCCAGCAGCTCCGCGTCTGCCATTTCACCCCTCCACTTT. Variable domain in full (rest from reference TRBV7-2 and TRBJ1-6): GAGVSQSPSNKVTEKGKDVELRCDPISGHTALYWYRQSLGQGLEFLIYFQGNSAPDKSGLPSDRFSAERTGGSVSTLTIQRTQQEDSAVYLCASSSASAISPLHFGNGTRLTVT.

This clone appeared a few times. The chain joins TRBV5-6 to TRBJ2-5, with 9 nucleotides matching TRBD2. J gave up 2 bases and V 6 bases, and 8 bases lay outside the gene matches. The germline V gene encodes CDR1 SGHDT and CDR2 YYEEEE. The CDR3 loop spans 15 amino acids. The CDR3 spells CASTRLADQQETQYF. CDR3 DNA sequence: TGTGCCAGCACAAGACTAGCGGACCAACAAGAGACCCAGTACTTC. Full variable domain (rest looked up from reference TRBV5-6 and TRBJ2-5): DAGVTQSPTHLIKTRGQQVTLRCSPKSGHDTVSWYQQALGQGPQFIFQYYEEEERQRGNFPDRFSGHQFPNYSSELNVNALLLGDSALYLCASTRLADQQETQYFGPGTRLLVL.

The chain carries TRBV7-2 and TRBJ2-5; the D is unclear. This CDR3 region has 12 residues. Germline-derived CDR1 and CDR2 are SGHTA and FQGNSA. The V end lost 6 bases, the J end lost 5 bases, and 10 bases lay between the germline ends. CDR3 coding DNA: TGTGCCAGCAGACGCCCCGGGGAGACCCAGTACTTC. Amino acid sequence: CASRRPGETQYF. Filled out from reference TRBV7-2 and TRBJ2-5, the complete variable domain reads GAGVSQSPSNKVTEKGKDVELRCDPISGHTALYWYRQSLGQGLEFLIYFQGNSAPDKSGLPSDRFSAERTGGSVSTLTIQRTQQEDSAVYLCASRRPGETQYFGPGTRLLVL.

In this sample, this clone turned up a few times. The chain carries TRBV7-9 and TRBJ1-2; 7 bases are shared with TRBD1. The junction had 8 bases not matched to a gene; V was cut back by 5 bases and J by 2 bases. CDR3 length: 15 amino acids. CDR1 is SEHNR and CDR2 is FQNEAQ in the germline V gene (reference sequence). The CDR3 loop reads CASSPRAGGNYGYTF. Written as DNA, the CDR3 is TGTGCCAGCAGCCCCCGGGCAGGGGGGAACTATGGCTACACCTTC. The whole variable domain, remainder taken from reference TRBV7-9 and TRBJ1-2, is DTGVSQNPRHKITKRGQNVTFRCDPISEHNRLYWYRQTLGQGPEFLTYFQNEAQLEKSRLLSDRFSAERPKGSFSTLEIQRTEQGDSAMYLCASSPRAGGNYGYTFGSGTRLTVV.

The genes are TRBV29-1 and TRBJ1-2; 8 positions agree with TRBD1. CDR3 length equals 14 residues. V shed 6 bases and J 7 bases; nucleotides not matched to a gene: 13. Germline values: CDR1 SQVTM, CDR2 ANQGSEA. CDR3 coding DNA: TGCAGCGTCCCTATTTCAGGGGGCGTAAGTGGCTACACCTTC. Protein product: CSVPISGGVSGYTF.

This clone has a handful of counts. The chain recombines TRBV5-1 with TRBJ2-5; 9 positions agree with TRBD2. Germline V gives CDR1 SGHRS, CDR2 YFSETQ. The CDR3 sequence is 15 residues long. Trimming took 6 bases from V and 4 from J; bases not matched to a gene: 10. The CDR3 spells CASTTGAGGAETQYF. Written as DNA, the CDR3 is TGCGCCAGCACCACCGGCGCGGGAGGGGCAGAGACCCAGTACTTC.

This clone was counted a few times. The chain carries TRBV29-1 and TRBJ1-5; D gene unclear. Germline CDR1 reads SQVTM; CDR2 reads ANQGSEA. V dropped 6 bases and J dropped 1 base, with 13 bases sitting between them. This CDR3 contains 14 residues. CDR3 amino acids: CSVVDTTSNQPQHF. The CDR3 DNA reads TGCAGCGTAGTTGACACCACAAGCAATCAGCCCCAGCATTTT.

This clone came up a few times. CDR3 nucleotides: TGTGCCAGCAGTCGGATAGCGTCAAGCACAGATACGCAGTATTTT. Its translation is CASSRIASSTDTQYF. This chain links TRBV25-1 with TRBJ2-3; D might be TRBD2 (5 bases). The CDR3 is made up of 15 amino acids. Germline CDR1 MGHDK, CDR2 SYGVNS. Trimming left V 5 bases short and J 0 bases short, with 12 bases between.

The table lists this clone with a few counts. V and J are TRBV6-5 and TRBJ2-1, with D perhaps TRBD2 (6 bases). CDR3 size: 14 residues. Germline values: CDR1 MNHEY, CDR2 SVGAGI. Trimming took 5 bases from V and 1 from J, leaving 9 bases between them. Written as DNA, the CDR3 is TGTGCCAGCAGTGGGGCGGGATCCTACAATGAGCAGTTCTTC. It specifies CASSGAGSYNEQFF.

In the case of this clone: The same CDR3 arises from other DNA sequences in this sample as well. The V and J genes are TRBV6-5 and TRBJ1-2, with 7 bases aligning to TRBD1. CDR1 is MNHEY, CDR2 SVGAGI, per germline. J lost 4 bases, V lost 1 base, and 3 bases had no gene match. This CDR3 is 14 amino acids long. The CDR3 spells CASSYLGQLYGYTF. Here the CDR3 DNA reads TGTGCCAGCAGTTACTTGGGACAGCTCTATGGCTACACCTTC.

This chain joins TRBV7-9 and TRBJ2-2, with TRBD2 identical over 10 bases. Germline V gene sequence: CDR1 SEHNR, CDR2 FQNEAQ (reference sequence). After removal of 7 bases from V and 5 bases from J, the junction contained 1 base not matched to a gene. The CDR3 extends over 13 amino acids. CDR3 region: CASKGLATGELFF. The CDR3 DNA sequence: TGTGCCAGCAAGGGACTAGCGACCGGGGAGCTGTTTTTT. The full variable domain, in which reference TRBV7-9 and TRBJ2-2 provide the parts outside the CDR3, is DTGVSQNPRHKITKRGQNVTFRCDPISEHNRLYWYRQTLGQGPEFLTYFQNEAQLEKSRLLSDRFSAERPKGSFSTLEIQRTEQGDSAMYLCASKGLATGELFFGEGSRLTVL.

The chain carries TRBV10-3 and TRBJ2-2, with D hard to call. Germline CDR1 ENHRY, CDR2 SYGVKD. The V end was cut by 4 bases, the J end by 8 bases, with 11 bases between. CDR3 length: 13 amino acids. The CDR3 sequence is CAISASWAGELFF. CDR3 coding DNA: TGTGCCATCAGTGCCTCCTGGGCGGGGGAGCTGTTTTTT.

This clone is a singleton in its sample. The junction departs from the called germline gene at one end, perhaps through a read error. For the CDR3, the DNA is TGTGCCAGCAGCGAAGATTGGGCTAGCGGGGCCAACTACAATGAGCAGTTCTTC. It encodes CASSEDWASGANYNEQFF. The rearrangement joins TRBV4-2 to TRBJ2-1, with TRBD2 matching 9 bases. The germline V gene encodes CDR1 LGHNA and CDR2 YNFKEQ. This CDR3 is 18 amino acids long.

This sequence joins TRBV6-5 and TRBJ2-7, with D maybe TRBD2 (6 bases). V lost 2 bases and J 3 bases, leaving 11 bases between the germline ends. The germline gives CDR1 MNHEY, CDR2 SVGAGI. CDR3 length equals 14 residues. The CDR3 region has the DNA TGTGCCAGCAGTTACGGAGGGGCGGACTACGAGCAGTACTTC. Translated: CASSYGGADYEQYF.

This clone has only a few counts. The chain combines TRBV18 with TRBJ2-2, with 8 bases aligning to TRBD2. After removal of 0 bases from V and 1 base from J, the junction contained 1 base not matched to a gene. The CDR3 consists of 16 residues. The germline CDR1 and CDR2 sequences are KGHSH and LQKENI. The CDR3 DNA follows: TGTGCCAGCTCACCACCTAGCGGGGTGAACACCGGGGAGCTGTTTTTT. Its protein product is CASSPPSGVNTGELFF.

This chain links TRBV5-1 with TRBJ1-4, with 8 bases matching TRBD1. V gave up 4 bases and J gave up 4 bases; unmatched junction bases: 6. CDR3 size: 15 residues. From germline, CDR1 is SGHRS and CDR2 YFSETQ. CDR3 in DNA: TGCGCCAGCAGCCTGCCGACAGGGGATAATGAAAAACTGTTTTTT. It is translated as CASSLPTGDNEKLFF.

A few counts support this clone. V is TRBV5-4 and J is TRBJ2-2; D not certain. Germline-derived CDR1 and CDR2 are SGHNT and YYREEE (reference sequence). There are 15 residues in the CDR3. With 4 bases removed from V and 3 bases from J, the gap between germline ends came to 13 bases. CDR3 region: CASSPGTEYTGELFF. In DNA form, the CDR3 reads TGTGCCAGCAGCCCCGGCACAGAGTACACCGGGGAGCTGTTTTTT.

This rearrangement joins TRBV5-1 to TRBJ1-5; D gene ambiguous. Germline lookup yields CDR1 SGHRS and CDR2 YFSETQ. Deletions cut 0 bases from V and 2 bases from J, with 12 bases between. CDR3 length: 16 residues. CDR3 DNA: TGCGCCAGCAGCTTGGGGCCGCTGATGGGCAATCAGCCCCAGCATTTT. The encoded protein is CASSLGPLMGNQPQHF.

This clone was seen only once. The chain is built from TRBV7-9 and TRBJ1-4, with D possibly matching TRBD1 (6 bases). The CDR3 covers 13 residues. Germline V gene sequence: CDR1 SEHNR, CDR2 FQNEAQ (reference sequence). Trimming took off 5 bases at V and 8 bases at J, with 12 bases between the two ends. The CDR3 protein is CASSQEGVEKLFF. In DNA form, the CDR3 reads TGTGCCAGCAGCCAAGAGGGGGTAGAAAAACTGTTTTTT.

A few counts support this clone. The chain carries TRBV9 and TRBJ2-2; 10 nucleotides agree with TRBD2. V dropped 0 bases and J dropped 6; count of bases not matched to a gene: 5. The CDR3 runs 16 residues. Per germline, CDR1 SGDLS and CDR2 YYNGEE. The CDR3 loop is CASSVASGRAPGELFF. The CDR3 DNA sequence: TGTGCCAGCAGCGTAGCGAGCGGGAGGGCCCCCGGGGAGCTGTTTTTT.

This chain uses TRBV2 with TRBJ2-3; 8 bases match TRBD1. Germline CDR1 reads SNHLY; CDR2 reads FYNNEI. The junction had 14 bases not matched to a gene; V was cut back by 8 bases and J by 4 bases. The CDR3 extends over 16 amino acids. For the CDR3, the DNA is TGTGCCAGCGCCAAGGGGAGACAGGGGCCGGCAGATACGCAGTATTTT. Protein: CASAKGRQGPADTQYF.

The rearrangement uses TRBV25-1 and TRBJ2-3; D gene unclear. Trimming left V 1 base short and J 3 bases short, with 8 bases between. CDR3 length: 14 residues. Germline V gene lookup returns CDR1 MGHDK and CDR2 SYGVNS. Written as DNA, the CDR3 is TGTGCCAGCAGTGAATCACACATTACAGATACGCAGTATTTT. It specifies CASSESHITDTQYF.

This clone appeared a few times. The chain recombines TRBV27 with TRBJ1-6; 9 bases line up with TRBD1. Per the germline V gene, CDR1 is MNHEY and CDR2 is SMNVEV (reference sequence). This CDR3 spans 14 amino acids. V was pared by 7 bases and J by 10 bases, with 8 bases of the junction left unmatched. The DNA for the CDR3 is TGTGCCAGCACCGAAGGGACAGGGAACTCACCCCTCCACTTT. It yields the protein CASTEGTGNSPLHF.

This chain links TRBV6-5 with TRBJ2-3; 9 nucleotides agree with TRBD2. CDR3 size: 15 residues. With V trimmed by 6 bases and J by 0 bases, 4 bases remained unmatched. Germline loops: CDR1 MNHEY, CDR2 SVGAGI. The CDR3 loop reads CASRIAGESTDTQYF. In DNA, the CDR3 is TGTGCCAGCAGAATAGCGGGGGAGAGCACAGATACGCAGTATTTT.

The CDR3 loop reads CASRSSADTQYF. The CDR3 DNA sequence: TGTGCCAGCAGATCATCGGCAGATACGCAGTATTTT. This rearrangement joins TRBV7-2 to TRBJ2-3; D is uncertain. V dropped 6 bases and J dropped 4 bases, with 8 bases sitting between them. Germline V gene lookup returns CDR1 SGHTA and CDR2 FQGNSA. This CDR3 has 12 amino acids.

The chain links TRBV6-1 to TRBJ1-4, with TRBD1 as a possible D gene (6 bases). Trimming stripped 2 bases from V and 5 bases from J, with 12 bases between. The CDR3 covers 15 residues. Germline CDR1 and CDR2: MNHNS and SASEGT. The CDR3 sequence is CASSENRVNNEKLFF. Here the CDR3 DNA reads TGTGCCAGCAGTGAAAACAGGGTCAACAATGAAAAACTGTTTTTT.

V usage is TRBV2 and J usage is TRBJ2-2; tentative D call: TRBD1 (6 bases). CDR1 is SNHLY, CDR2 FYNNEI, per germline. The V end was cut by 6 bases, the J end by 3 bases, with 11 bases between. The CDR3 extends over 14 amino acids. The CDR3 DNA is TGTGCCAGCAGGCACAGGGATGACACCGGGGAGCTGTTTTTT. This encodes CASRHRDDTGELFF.

This clone turned up a few times. CDR3 in DNA: TGTGCCAGCAGCGGCACAGGGGGCAATCAGCCCCAGCATTTT. Its protein product is CASSGTGGNQPQHF. The chain couples TRBV9 to TRBJ1-5; TRBD1 agrees at 7 bases. Trimming took 3 bases from V and 2 from J; bases not matched to a gene: 2. Germline-derived CDR1 and CDR2 are SGDLS and YYNGEE. The CDR3 spans 14 residues.

The chain links TRBV27 to TRBJ1-2; 8 positions agree with TRBD1. Germline trimming cut 6 bases from V and 4 bases from J; bases unmatched to any gene: 4. The CDR3 totals 13 residues. Germline values: CDR1 MNHEY, CDR2 SMNVEV (reference sequence). This CDR3 reads CASRPGGAYGYTF. The CDR3 nucleotides read TGTGCCAGCAGACCAGGGGGCGCCTATGGCTACACCTTC.

V and J are TRBV27 and TRBJ1-2, with D unresolved. CDR1 and CDR2 from the germline V gene are MNHEY and SMNVEV (reference sequence). Trimming took 8 bases from V and 5 from J, leaving 9 bases between them. The CDR3 loop spans 11 amino acids. CDR3 nucleotide sequence: TGTGCCAGCGGTCAGGCGTATGGCTACACCTTC. Encoded protein: CASGQAYGYTF.

In its sample, this clone was seen a few times. The V call is TRBV6-6, the J call TRBJ1-1; 7 nucleotides match TRBD1. The CDR3 spans 16 residues. J lost 3 bases, V lost 2 bases, and 9 bases had no gene match. The germline V gene encodes CDR1 MNHNY and CDR2 SVGAGI (reference sequence). The CDR3 loop reads CASSYPRGGADTEAFF. The DNA of the CDR3 is TGTGCCAGCAGTTACCCCAGAGGGGGCGCGGACACTGAAGCTTTCTTT.